Each of the 20 T cell receptor beta chains below was sequenced from the same sample in a study of cytomegalovirus exposure and HLA in healthy donors. Both 60 Vbeta primers and 13 Jbeta primers went into the PCR. Method: immunoSEQ multiplex PCR; TCRdb's copy keeps in-frame clones and lacks some. The sample contains 150,000 or so clones, roughly 80% of which appear only once. Source material: PBMCs. These receptors were collected from a man aged 40-49 years in good health and CMV-seropositive.

The chain combines TRBV19 with TRBJ1-5, with D tentatively TRBD1 (6 bases). The germline gives CDR1 LNHDA, CDR2 SQIVND (reference sequence). Trimming stripped 1 base from V and 5 bases from J, with 12 bases between. This CDR3 spans 15 amino acids. CDR3 bases: TGTGCCAGTAGTATAGCAACAGGGTGGGATCAGCCCCAGCATTTT. This encodes CASSIATGWDQPQHF.

This clone came up many times. This chain joins TRBV7-6 and TRBJ1-4; 7 bases map to TRBD1. Trimming cost V 1 base and J 0 bases; bases outside gene matches: 5. The CDR3 runs 17 residues. Germline-derived CDR1 and CDR2 are SGHVS and FNYEAQ. The CDR3 here is CASSLEGAGATNEKLFF. CDR3 bases: TGTGCCAGCAGCTTAGAGGGGGCAGGTGCAACTAATGAAAAACTGTTTTTT.

V is TRBV15 and J is TRBJ2-2; 7 bases line up with TRBD2. Per the germline V gene, CDR1 is LNHNV and CDR2 is YYDKDF (reference sequence). V trimming: 3 bases; J trimming: 3 bases; junction bases outside the gene matches: 1. The CDR3 has 14 amino acids. CDR3 region: CATSSRGDTGELFF. Written as DNA, the CDR3 is TGTGCCACCAGCAGCCGGGGGGACACCGGGGAGCTGTTTTTT. Filled out from reference TRBV15 and TRBJ2-2, the complete variable domain reads DAMVIQNPRYQVTQFGKPVTLSCSQTLNHNVMYWYQQKSSQAPKLLFHYYDKDFNNEADTPDNFQSRRPNTSFCFLDIRSPGLGDTAMYLCATSSRGDTGELFFGEGSRLTVL.

This clone appeared a few times. A far bigger clonotype differs at one base, so this is likely a read error. Other DNA sequences from this sample encode an identical CDR3 as well. The V and J genes are TRBV5-4 and TRBJ2-7; maybe TRBD2 (6 bases). Trimming left V 4 bases short and J 1 base short, with 18 bases between. CDR1 is SGHNT, CDR2 YYREEE, per germline (reference sequence). The CDR3 has 16 residues. CDR3: CASSQDRGTPSYEQYF. CDR3 nucleotide sequence: TGTGCCAGCAGCCAAGATCGAGGGACTCCTTCCTACGAGCAGTACTTC.

The gene calls are TRBV5-4 and TRBJ2-7; 11 bases line up with TRBD2. Germline CDR1 SGHNT, CDR2 YYREEE (reference sequence). Trimming removed 4 bases from V and 3 bases from J; junction bases left unmatched: 3. CDR3 length: 14 amino acids. This CDR3 reads CASSPGTSGYEQYF. The CDR3, as DNA: TGTGCCAGCAGCCCCGGGACTAGCGGCTACGAGCAGTACTTC.

The J gene is TRBJ1-6, the V gene TRBV28; D call uncertain. This CDR3 has 12 amino acids. Germline V gives CDR1 MDHEN, CDR2 SYDVKM. V dropped 6 bases and J dropped 10 bases, with 10 bases sitting between them. Here the CDR3 reads CASSPGSSPLHF. CDR3 nucleotides: TGTGCCAGCAGCCCCGGTTCCTCACCCCTCCACTTT.

This clone has only a few counts. V is TRBV9 and J is TRBJ1-2; a possible D gene is TRBD1 (6 bases). V was trimmed by 4 bases and J by 4 bases, leaving 20 bases between them. This CDR3 comprises 16 residues. The germline gives CDR1 SGDLS, CDR2 YYNGEE. The CDR3 coding sequence is TGTGCCAGCAGCACCGAAGGACAGTCGCAACCCTATGGCTACACCTTC. It specifies CASSTEGQSQPYGYTF.

The chain links TRBV5-6 to TRBJ2-3, with D tentatively TRBD2 (5 bases). Germline assignment: CDR1 SGHDT and CDR2 YYEEEE. The CDR3 runs to 15 residues. Trimming pared 4 bases from V and 3 bases from J, leaving 15 bases between. The CDR3 nucleotides are TGTGCCAGCAGCGCCCGACTACTAGGAACAGATACGCAGTATTTT. The encoded protein is CASSARLLGTDTQYF.

The chain recombines TRBV5-4 with TRBJ2-1; 7 bases are a match to TRBD2. Germline V gives CDR1 SGHNT, CDR2 YYREEE (reference sequence). This CDR3 is built from 18 residues. J was trimmed by 4 bases and V by 4 bases; bases with no gene match: 17. The CDR3 here is CASSRGAGSRSGYNEQFF. In nucleotides, the CDR3 is TGTGCCAGCAGCCGAGGAGCGGGATCCCGTTCGGGTTACAATGAGCAGTTCTTC.

The V and J genes are TRBV6-6 and TRBJ1-2, with TRBD1 matching 10 bases. This CDR3 comprises 14 residues. With 4 bases clipped from V and 7 bases from J, the junction kept 6 bases outside the gene matches. Germline CDR1 and CDR2: MNHNY and SVGAGI (reference sequence). The CDR3 loop is CASSSGQGRGGYTF. CDR3 nucleotides: TGTGCCAGCAGTTCGGGACAGGGGAGGGGTGGCTACACCTTC.

This clone has more than one count but fewer than ten. The chain uses TRBV2 and TRBJ1-2; 8 bases are shared with TRBD1. This CDR3 has 12 amino acids. Germline V gene sequence: CDR1 SNHLY, CDR2 FYNNEI. V shed 4 bases, J shed 6 bases, and the junction held 1 base outside the gene matches. The CDR3 region is CASSATGDGYTF. The CDR3 nucleotides are TGTGCCAGCAGTGCGACAGGGGATGGCTACACCTTC.

This clone was detected once. The V and J genes are TRBV19 and TRBJ1-1; D perhaps matches TRBD1 (6 bases). Per the germline V gene, CDR1 is LNHDA and CDR2 is SQIVND (reference sequence). The CDR3 covers 15 residues. V shed 3 bases and J shed 5 bases, with 16 bases lying between them. CDR3 loop: CASSMRGAKSTEAFF. The CDR3 bases are TGTGCCAGTAGTATGCGGGGGGCTAAGAGTACTGAAGCTTTCTTT.

The chain combines TRBV18 with TRBJ2-1; D might be TRBD1 (7 bases). CDR1 is KGHSH and CDR2 is LQKENI in the germline V gene. The CDR3 spans 15 residues. The germline V and J ends were trimmed by 3 bases and 5 bases, with 14 bases remaining between them. CDR3 in DNA: TGTGCCAGCTCACCGGGCAGGGGGGAGAACAATGAGCAGTTCTTC. As protein: CASSPGRGENNEQFF.

A few counts support this clone. This chain joins TRBV7-2 and TRBJ2-7; 7 nucleotides line up with TRBD2. The CDR3 is 15 residues long. CDR1 is SGHTA, CDR2 FQGNSA, per germline. V lost 7 bases and J lost 3; bases outside the gene matches: 12. Here the CDR3 reads CASTLSAGRGYEQYF. The CDR3 bases are TGTGCCAGCACCCTTTCCGCTGGGAGGGGCTACGAGCAGTACTTC.

The chain recombines TRBV6-1 with TRBJ2-1; D possibly corresponds to TRBD2 (6 bases). Germline CDR1 reads MNHNS; CDR2 reads SASEGT. The length of the CDR3 is 17 residues. The V gene lost 4 bases and the J gene lost 0 bases, with 16 bases spanning the gap. The CDR3 is CASSGDGGGSSYNEQFF. The CDR3 nucleotides read TGTGCCAGCAGTGGTGACGGGGGAGGAAGCTCCTACAATGAGCAGTTCTTC.

The gene calls are TRBV28 and TRBJ2-7; TRBD1 matches at 8 bases. CDR1 MDHEN and CDR2 SYDVKM come from the germline V gene. V lost 6 bases, J lost 6 bases, and 13 bases stayed unmatched. This CDR3 is 15 amino acids long. The CDR3 protein is CASSRGPGTGGEQYF. The CDR3 DNA reads TGTGCCAGCAGCCGGGGACCCGGGACAGGCGGCGAGCAGTACTTC.

The V and J genes are TRBV28 and TRBJ2-7; 7 bases are a match to TRBD1. Per germline, CDR1 MDHEN and CDR2 SYDVKM. V was clipped by 0 bases and J by 4 bases; unmatched bases: 9. The CDR3 sequence is 16 residues long. CDR3 region: CASSLWGSQGVYEQYF. In DNA, the CDR3 is TGTGCCAGCAGTTTATGGGGCTCCCAGGGGGTTTACGAGCAGTACTTC.

The chain employs TRBV5-4 and TRBJ2-7; 12 bases are a match to TRBD2. The V and J ends lost 2 bases and 6 bases, in that order; junction bases with no gene match: 3. The CDR3 has 14 amino acids. From germline, CDR1 is SGHNT and CDR2 YYREEE (reference sequence). CDR3 bases: TGTGCCAGCAGCTTAGAACTAGCGGGAGGCGAGCAGTACTTC. Translated: CASSLELAGGEQYF.

The chain has TRBV5-8 and TRBJ2-7; 8 bases agree with TRBD2. J lost 1 base, V lost 4 bases, and 7 bases had no gene match. CDR3 length equals 15 residues. CDR1 is SGHTS, CDR2 YDEGEE, per germline. CDR3 coding DNA: TGTGCCAGCAGCCCGATGGGCGGGAGGTCCTACGAGCAGTACTTC. It yields the protein CASSPMGGRSYEQYF.

CDR3 coding DNA: TGTGCCTGGACCACAGGGGGTAGTAGCAATCAGCCCCAGCATTTT. Its protein product is CAWTTGGSSNQPQHF. The chain couples TRBV30 to TRBJ1-5; 8 bases match TRBD1. From germline, CDR1 is GTSNPN and CDR2 SVGIG (reference sequence). V trimming: 4 bases; J trimming: 0 bases; junction bases outside the gene matches: 5. This CDR3 region has 15 residues.